This T cell receptor beta chain originates from a study of shared clonotypes between healthy human individuals. Study-level findings and limits: Clonotypes that were shared across a handful of donors made up around 5% of naive CD4 clonotypes.

Under the authors' procedure: ImmunoSEQ supplied junction-only sequences lacking quality scores, so filtering was different. Measured with immunoSEQ multiplex PCR; TCRdb has only the in-frame clones, and not every one. The V and J calls and clone size come from that table; D and trimming were worked out from the DNA. The sample contains 650,000 to 800,000 clones, about 91% of which appear only once. Comment on this clone: The antigen remains undetermined.

The germline gives CDR1 SEHNR, CDR2 FQNEAQ (reference sequence). The CDR3 has 17 residues. Trimming pared 1 base from V and 2 bases from J, leaving 14 bases between. As defined, naive CD8 cells were CD45RO-negative and positively selected for CCR7, with terminally differentiated effector memory CD45RA+ cells excluded. The TCR comes from a man aged 25-45 years in good health. Sequencing input: naive CD8+ T cells sorted from blood. The rearrangement joins TRBV7-9 to TRBJ1-4, with a tentative D call TRBD1 (6 bases). This chain's CDR3 is CASSLVDRLMTNEKLFF. The CDR3 DNA sequence: TGTGCCAGCAGCTTAGTAGACAGGCTCATGACTAATGAAAAACTGTTTTTT.